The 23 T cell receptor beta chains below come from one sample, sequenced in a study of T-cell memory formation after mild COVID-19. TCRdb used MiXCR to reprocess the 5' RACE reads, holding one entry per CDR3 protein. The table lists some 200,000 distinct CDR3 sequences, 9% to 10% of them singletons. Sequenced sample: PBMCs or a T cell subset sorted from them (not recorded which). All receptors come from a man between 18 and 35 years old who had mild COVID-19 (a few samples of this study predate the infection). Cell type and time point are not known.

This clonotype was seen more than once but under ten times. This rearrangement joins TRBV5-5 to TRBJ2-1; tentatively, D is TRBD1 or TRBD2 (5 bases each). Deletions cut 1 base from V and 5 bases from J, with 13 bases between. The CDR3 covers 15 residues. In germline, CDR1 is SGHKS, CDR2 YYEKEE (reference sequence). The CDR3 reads CASSLSGTGNNEQFF. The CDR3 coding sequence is TGTGCCAGCAGCTTGAGTGGGACGGGCAACAATGAGCAGTTCTTC.

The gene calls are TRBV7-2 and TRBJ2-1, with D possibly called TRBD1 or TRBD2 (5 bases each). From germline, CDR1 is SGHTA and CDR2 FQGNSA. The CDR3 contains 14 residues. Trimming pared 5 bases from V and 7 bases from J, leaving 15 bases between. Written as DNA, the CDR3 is TGTGCCAGCAGCCCTCCCCCGGGACCTAATGAGCAGTTCTTC. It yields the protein CASSPPPGPNEQFF.

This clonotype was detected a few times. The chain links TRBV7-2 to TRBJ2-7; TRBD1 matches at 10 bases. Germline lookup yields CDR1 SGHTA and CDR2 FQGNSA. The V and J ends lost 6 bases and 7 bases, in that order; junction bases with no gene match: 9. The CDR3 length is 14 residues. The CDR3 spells CASSSGQGVEEQYF. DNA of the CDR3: TGTGCCAGCAGTAGCGGACAGGGGGTAGAAGAGCAGTACTTC.

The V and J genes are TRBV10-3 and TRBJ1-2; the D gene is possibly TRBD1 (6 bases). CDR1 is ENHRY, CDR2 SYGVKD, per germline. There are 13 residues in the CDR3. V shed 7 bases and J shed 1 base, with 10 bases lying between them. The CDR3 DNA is TGTGCCATCACCGCGGACAGTAACTATGGCTACACCTTC. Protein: CAITADSNYGYTF.

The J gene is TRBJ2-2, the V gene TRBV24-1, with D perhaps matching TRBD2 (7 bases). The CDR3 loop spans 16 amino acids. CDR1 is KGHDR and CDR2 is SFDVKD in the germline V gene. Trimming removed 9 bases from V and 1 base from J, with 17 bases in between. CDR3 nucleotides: TGTGCCACCGGGATTACGGGGGGCAAGAACACCGGGGAGCTGTTTTTT. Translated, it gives CATGITGGKNTGELFF.

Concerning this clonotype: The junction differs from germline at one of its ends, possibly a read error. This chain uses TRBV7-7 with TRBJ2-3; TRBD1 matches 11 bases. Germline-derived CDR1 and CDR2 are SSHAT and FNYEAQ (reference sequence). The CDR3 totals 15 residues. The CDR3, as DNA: TGTGCTAGCAGCACAGGGACAGGGGGAGCAGATACGCAGTATTTT. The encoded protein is CASSTGTGGADTQYF.

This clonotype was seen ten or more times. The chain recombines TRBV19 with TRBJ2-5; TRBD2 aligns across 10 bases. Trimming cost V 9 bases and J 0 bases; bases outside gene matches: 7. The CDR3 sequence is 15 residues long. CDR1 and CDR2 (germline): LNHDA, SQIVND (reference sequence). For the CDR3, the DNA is TGTGCCAGCTCAGGTAGCGGGGGGTACCAAGAGACCCAGTACTTC. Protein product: CASSGSGGYQETQYF.

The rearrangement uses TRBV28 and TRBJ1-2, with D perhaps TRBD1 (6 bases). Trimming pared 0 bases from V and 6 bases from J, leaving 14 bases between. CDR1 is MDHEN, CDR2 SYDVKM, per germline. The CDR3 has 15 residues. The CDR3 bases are TGTGCCAGCAGTTTATGGGCACCCCAGGGGAATGGCTACACCTTC. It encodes CASSLWAPQGNGYTF.

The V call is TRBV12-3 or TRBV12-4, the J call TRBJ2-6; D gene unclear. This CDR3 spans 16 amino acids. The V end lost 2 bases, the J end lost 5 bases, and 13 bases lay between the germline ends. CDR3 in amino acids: CASSLMGTYRANVLTF. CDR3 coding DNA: TGTGCCAGCAGTTTAATGGGTACCTATCGGGCCAACGTCCTGACTTTC.

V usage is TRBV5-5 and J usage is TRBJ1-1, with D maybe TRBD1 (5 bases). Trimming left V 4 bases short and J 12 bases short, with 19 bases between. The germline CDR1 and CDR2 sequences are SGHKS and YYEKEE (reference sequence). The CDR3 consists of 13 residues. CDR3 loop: CASSPMGRAGSFF. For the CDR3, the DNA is TGTGCCAGCAGCCCTATGGGCAGGGCCGGATCTTTCTTT.

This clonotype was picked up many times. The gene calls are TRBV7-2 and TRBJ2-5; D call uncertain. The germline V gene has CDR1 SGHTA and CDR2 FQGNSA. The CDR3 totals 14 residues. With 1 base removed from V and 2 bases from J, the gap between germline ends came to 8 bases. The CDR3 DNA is TGTGCCAGCAGCTTAGACAGACTTCAAGAGACCCAGTACTTC. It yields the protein CASSLDRLQETQYF.

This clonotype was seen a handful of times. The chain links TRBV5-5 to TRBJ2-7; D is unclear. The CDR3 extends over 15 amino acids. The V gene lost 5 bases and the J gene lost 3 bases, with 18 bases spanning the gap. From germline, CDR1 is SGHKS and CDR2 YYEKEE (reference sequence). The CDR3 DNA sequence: TGTGCCAGCAGGTCGGATGGCTTCCCGAACTACGAGCAGTACTTC. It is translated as CASRSDGFPNYEQYF.

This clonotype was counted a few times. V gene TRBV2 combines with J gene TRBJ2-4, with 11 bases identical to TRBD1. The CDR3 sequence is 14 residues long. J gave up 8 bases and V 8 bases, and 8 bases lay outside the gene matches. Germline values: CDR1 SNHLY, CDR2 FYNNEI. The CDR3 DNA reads TGTGCCAGCCAGAGACCGGGACAGGGGGACATTCAGTACTTC. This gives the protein CASQRPGQGDIQYF.

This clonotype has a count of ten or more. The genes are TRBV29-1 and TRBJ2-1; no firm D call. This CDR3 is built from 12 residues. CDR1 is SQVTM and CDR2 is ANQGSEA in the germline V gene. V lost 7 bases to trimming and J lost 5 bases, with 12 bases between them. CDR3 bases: TGCAGCGCTAATGGGGTGAACAATGAGCAGTTCTTC. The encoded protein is CSANGVNNEQFF.

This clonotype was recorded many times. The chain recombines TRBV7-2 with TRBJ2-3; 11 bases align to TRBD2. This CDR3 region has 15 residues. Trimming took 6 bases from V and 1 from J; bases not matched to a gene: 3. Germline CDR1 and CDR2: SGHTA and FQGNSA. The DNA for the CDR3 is TGTGCCAGCAGGAAACTAGCGGGGGGCACAGATACGCAGTATTTT. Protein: CASRKLAGGTDTQYF.

This CDR3 is CASSQRTSGGYEQFF. Written as DNA, the CDR3 is TGCGCCAGCAGCCAAAGGACTAGCGGGGGTTATGAGCAGTTCTTC. The genes are TRBV4-3 and TRBJ2-1; 13 bases map to TRBD2. V gave up 2 bases and J gave up 8 bases; unmatched junction bases: 3. This CDR3 spans 15 amino acids. Germline values: CDR1 LGHNA, CDR2 YSLEER.

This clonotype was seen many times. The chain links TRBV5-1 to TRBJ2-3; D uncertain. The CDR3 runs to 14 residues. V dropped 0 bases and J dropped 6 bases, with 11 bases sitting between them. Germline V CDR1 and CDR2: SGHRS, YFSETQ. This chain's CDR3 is CASSLELGRDTQYF. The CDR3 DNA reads TGCGCCAGCAGCTTGGAGCTAGGAAGGGATACGCAGTATTTT.

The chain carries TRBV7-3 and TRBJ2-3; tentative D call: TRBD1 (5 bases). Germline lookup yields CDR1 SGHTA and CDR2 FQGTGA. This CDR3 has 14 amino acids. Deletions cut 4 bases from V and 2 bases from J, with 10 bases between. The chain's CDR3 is CASSYRQPTDTQYF. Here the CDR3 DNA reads TGTGCCAGCAGCTATCGACAGCCCACAGATACGCAGTATTTT.

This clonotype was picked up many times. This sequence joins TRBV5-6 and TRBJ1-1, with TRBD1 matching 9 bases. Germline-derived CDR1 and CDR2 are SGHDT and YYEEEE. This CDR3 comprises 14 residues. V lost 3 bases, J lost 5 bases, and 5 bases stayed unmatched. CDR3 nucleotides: TGTGCCAGCAGCTGGGGACAGGGTTGGACTGAAGCTTTCTTT. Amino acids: CASSWGQGWTEAFF.

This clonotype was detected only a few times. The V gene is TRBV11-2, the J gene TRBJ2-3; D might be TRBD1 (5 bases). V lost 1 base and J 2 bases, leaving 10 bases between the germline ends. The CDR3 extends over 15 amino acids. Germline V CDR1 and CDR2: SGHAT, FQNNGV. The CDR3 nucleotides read TGTGCCAGCAGCTTAGTGGGGCCATTCACAGATACGCAGTATTTT. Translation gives CASSLVGPFTDTQYF.

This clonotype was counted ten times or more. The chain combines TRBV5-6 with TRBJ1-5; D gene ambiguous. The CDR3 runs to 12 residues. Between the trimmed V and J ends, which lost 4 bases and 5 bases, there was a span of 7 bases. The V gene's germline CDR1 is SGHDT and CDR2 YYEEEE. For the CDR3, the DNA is TGTGCCAGCAGCCGGAGTGATCAGCCCCAGCATTTT. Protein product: CASSRSDQPQHF.

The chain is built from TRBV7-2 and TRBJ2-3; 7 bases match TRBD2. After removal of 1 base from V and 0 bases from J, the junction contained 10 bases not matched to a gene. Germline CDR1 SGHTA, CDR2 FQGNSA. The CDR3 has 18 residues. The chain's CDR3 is CASSLGRGIQSSTDTQYF. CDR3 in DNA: TGTGCCAGCAGCTTAGGGCGGGGGATACAATCTAGCACAGATACGCAGTATTTT.

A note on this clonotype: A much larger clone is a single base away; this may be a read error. CDR3 in DNA: TGCGCCAGCAGCTTGGACGTACATACGCAGTATTTT. It translates to CASSLDVHTQYF. V and J are TRBV5-1 and TRBJ2-3; D uncertain. The CDR3 totals 12 residues. CDR1 and CDR2 from the germline V gene are SGHRS and YFSETQ. The V end lost 0 bases, the J end lost 7 bases, and 6 bases lay between the germline ends. Filled out from reference TRBV5-1 and TRBJ2-3, the complete variable domain reads KAGVTQTPRYLIKTRGQQVTLSCSPISGHRSVSWYQQTPGQGLQFLFEYFSETQRNKGNFPGRFSGRQFSNSRSEMNVSTLELGDSALYLCASSLDVHTQYFGPGTRLTVL.